This TCR beta chain was identified in a study of blood T cell repertoires in COVID-19. The CDR3 spans 16 residues. The V segment lost 4 bases and the J segment 1 base; nucleotides outside the gene matches: 7. The germline CDR1 and CDR2 sequences are MNHEY and SVGAGI. All enrollees were roughly 18 to 90 years old and from 20 to 30 US areas. In the authors' workflow: Nucleated cell number was recorded as an estimate derived from reference gene primer amplification. The assay was immunoSEQ multiplex PCR, and TCRdb's table has in-frame clones only and misses some. V, J and clone size are taken as reported in that table, and D and trimming were inferred from the DNA itself. This table has 180,000 or so clones, approximately 80% appearing once.

The sequence derives from a man in his sixties who had been exposed to COVID-19. The specimen was PBMCs or T cells enriched from blood (not recorded which). The chain combines TRBV6-5 with TRBJ2-1; 7 positions agree with TRBD2. In DNA, the CDR3 is TGTGCCAGCAGTTCCCTAGCGGTAGGTTCCTACAATGAGCAGTTCTTC. Translation gives CASSSLAVGSYNEQFF.